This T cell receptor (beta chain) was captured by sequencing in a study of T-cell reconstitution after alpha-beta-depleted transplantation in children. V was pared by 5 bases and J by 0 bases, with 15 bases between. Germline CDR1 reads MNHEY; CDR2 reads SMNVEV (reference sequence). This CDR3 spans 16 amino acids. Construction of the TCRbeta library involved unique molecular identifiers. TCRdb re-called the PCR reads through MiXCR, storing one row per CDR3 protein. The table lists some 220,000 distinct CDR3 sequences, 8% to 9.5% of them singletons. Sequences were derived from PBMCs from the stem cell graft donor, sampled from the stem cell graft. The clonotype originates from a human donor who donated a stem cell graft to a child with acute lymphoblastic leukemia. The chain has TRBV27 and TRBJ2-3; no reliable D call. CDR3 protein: CASSVRLLPSTDTQYF. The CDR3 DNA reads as TGTGCCAGCAGTGTCCGACTGCTCCCTAGCACAGATACGCAGTATTTT.